These 5 T cell receptor beta chains were sequenced from one sample in a study of T cells expressing NK-cell markers. TCRdb reworked the 5' RACE reads into one entry per CDR3 protein, no DNA. Recorded for this sample: 250,000 or so distinct CDR3 sequences. Sequenced: blood T cells: a sorted CD56 or NKG2C T cell subset, CD4+ or CD8+ T cells, or bulk PBMC T cells (not recorded which). The receptors shown here come from a woman aged 18-70 years in good health.

The chain has TRBV30 and TRBJ1-2. Per the germline V gene, CDR1 is GTSNPN and CDR2 is SVGIG (reference sequence). This CDR3 region has 12 residues. CDR3: CAWSPTNYGYTF. Full variable domain (missing parts from reference TRBV30 and TRBJ1-2): SQTIHQWPATLVQPVGSPLSLECTVEGTSNPNLYWYRQAAGRGLQLLFYSVGIGQISSEVPQNLSASRPQDRQFILSSKKLLLSDSGFYLCAWSPTNYGYTFGSGTRLTVV.

The J gene is TRBJ1-2, the V gene TRBV6-5; TCRdb's D call of TRBD1 is untestable without DNA. Germline assignment: CDR1 MNHEY and CDR2 SVGAGI. This CDR3 contains 13 residues. The CDR3: CASSYGTTYGYTF.

CDR3 region: CASRLSGDRTDTQYF. V gene TRBV5-1 combines with J gene TRBJ2-3; the D gene TCRdb calls, TRBD1, cannot be checked with no DNA. The CDR3 has 15 residues. Germline-derived CDR1 and CDR2 are SGHRS and YFSETQ.

This sequence joins TRBV20-1 and TRBJ1-1; there is no DNA to check the TCRdb D call of TRBD1. The CDR3 contains 13 residues. The germline V gene encodes CDR1 DFQATT and CDR2 SNEGSKA (reference sequence). The CDR3 protein is CSAPPRERHQAFF.

The chain's CDR3 is CATSEGPQGNTEAFF. The chain links TRBV10-3 to TRBJ1-1. The CDR3 loop spans 15 amino acids. Germline loops: CDR1 ENHRY, CDR2 SYGVKD.